This T cell receptor beta chain is from a study of T cell responses to AZD1222 COVID-19 vaccine. Notes on the study in general: Spike-specific TCR depth and breadth grew after two AZD1222 doses.

V dropped 9 bases and J dropped 13 bases, with 19 bases sitting between them. The CDR3 extends over 12 amino acids. Sequenced by immunoSEQ multiplex PCR; TCRdb stores in-frame clones only, minus some. Among around 140,000 clones listed, under 95% were seen once. Concerning this clone itself: The antigen is unknown.

The V gene is TRBV12-3 or TRBV12-4, the J gene TRBJ2-1; D may match TRBD1 or TRBD2 (6 bases each). The receptor's source is an adult in good health. The specimen was peripheral blood, collected on day 0 of AZD1222 vaccination. CDR3 loop: CASHTQGGKQFF. CDR3 bases: TGTGCCAGTCACACACAGGGAGGCAAACAGTTCTTC.